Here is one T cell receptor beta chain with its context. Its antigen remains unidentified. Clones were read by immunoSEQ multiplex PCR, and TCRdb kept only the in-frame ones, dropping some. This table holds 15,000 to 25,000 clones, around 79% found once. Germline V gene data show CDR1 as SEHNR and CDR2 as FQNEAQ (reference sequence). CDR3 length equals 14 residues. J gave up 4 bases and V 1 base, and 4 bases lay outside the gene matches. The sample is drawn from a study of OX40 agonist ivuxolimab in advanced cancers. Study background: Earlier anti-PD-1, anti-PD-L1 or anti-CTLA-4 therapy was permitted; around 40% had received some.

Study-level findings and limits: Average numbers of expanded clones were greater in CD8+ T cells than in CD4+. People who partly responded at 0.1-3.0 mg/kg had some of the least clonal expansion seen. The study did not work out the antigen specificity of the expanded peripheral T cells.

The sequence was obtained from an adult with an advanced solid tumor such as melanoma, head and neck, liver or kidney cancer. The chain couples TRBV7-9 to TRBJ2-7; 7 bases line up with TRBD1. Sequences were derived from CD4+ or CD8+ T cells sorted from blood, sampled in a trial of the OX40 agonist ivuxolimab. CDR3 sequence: CASSLVGTAYEQYF. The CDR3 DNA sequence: TGTGCCAGCAGCTTAGTTGGGACAGCATACGAGCAGTACTTC.